This T cell receptor (beta chain) was identified during a study of glioma-infiltrating T cells. The iRepertoire nested amplicon-rescue multiplex PCR amplified TCR alpha and beta CDR3s from RNA. Tissue mRNA or PBMC total RNA, roughly 85-450 ng, went into one-step reverse transcription and amplification. MiXCR, run by TCRdb on the multiplex PCR reads, gives a single entry per CDR3 protein. The sample consists of fewer than 55,000 distinct CDR3 sequences, about 20% of them appearing once. CDR3 length: 18 residues. Germline CDR1 and CDR2: SGHTA and FQGNSA. With 4 bases clipped from V and 6 bases from J, the junction kept 15 bases outside the gene matches. Points from the study as a whole: Above-expected tissue-blood divergence occurred in all gliomas, most in low-grade ones. Tissue and blood shared very few CDR3 sequences.

This clonotype showed up many times. Its antigen is not known. Input material: glioma tissue, nonneoplastic brain tissue, or PBMCs (not recorded which). The sequence came from a human donor with low-grade glioma or glioblastoma, undergoing nonglioma brain surgery, or in good health (not recorded which). The chain links TRBV7-2 to TRBJ2-2; 9 nucleotides agree with TRBD2. CDR3 residues: CASSSRTSASYTPGELFF. CDR3 DNA sequence: TGTGCCAGCAGCTCACGGACTAGCGCCTCATACACCCCCGGGGAGCTGTTTTTT.